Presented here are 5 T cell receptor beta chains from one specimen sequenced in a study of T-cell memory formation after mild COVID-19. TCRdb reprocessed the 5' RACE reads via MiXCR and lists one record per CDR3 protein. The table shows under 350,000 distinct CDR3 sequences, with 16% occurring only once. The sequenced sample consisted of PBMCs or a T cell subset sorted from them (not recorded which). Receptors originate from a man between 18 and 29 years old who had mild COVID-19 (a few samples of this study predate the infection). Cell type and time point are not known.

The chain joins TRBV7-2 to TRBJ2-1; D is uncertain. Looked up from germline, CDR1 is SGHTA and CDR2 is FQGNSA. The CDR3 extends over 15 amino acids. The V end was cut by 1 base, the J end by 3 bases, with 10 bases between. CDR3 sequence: CASSLEVRDYNEQFF. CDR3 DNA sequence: TGTGCCAGCAGCTTAGAAGTACGAGACTACAATGAGCAGTTCTTC.

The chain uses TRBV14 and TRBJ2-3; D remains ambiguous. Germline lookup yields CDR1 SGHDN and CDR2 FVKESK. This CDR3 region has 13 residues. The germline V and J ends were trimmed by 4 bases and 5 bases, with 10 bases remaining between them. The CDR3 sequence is CASSLMTVDTQYF. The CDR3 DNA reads TGTGCCAGCAGCCTTATGACCGTAGATACGCAGTATTTT.

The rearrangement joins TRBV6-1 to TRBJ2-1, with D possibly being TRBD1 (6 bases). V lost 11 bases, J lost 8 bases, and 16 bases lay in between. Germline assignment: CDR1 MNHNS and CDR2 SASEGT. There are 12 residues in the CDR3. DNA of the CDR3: TGTGCCTCAAGGAACAGGGTCGATGAGCAGTTCTTC. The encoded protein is CASRNRVDEQFF.

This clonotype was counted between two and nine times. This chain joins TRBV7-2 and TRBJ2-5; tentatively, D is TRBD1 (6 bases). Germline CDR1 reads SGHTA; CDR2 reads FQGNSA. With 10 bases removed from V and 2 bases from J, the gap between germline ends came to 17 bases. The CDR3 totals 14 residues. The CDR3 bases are TGTGCCACTTCAGGGGCGGCAGGTCAAGAGACCCAGTACTTC. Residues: CATSGAAGQETQYF.

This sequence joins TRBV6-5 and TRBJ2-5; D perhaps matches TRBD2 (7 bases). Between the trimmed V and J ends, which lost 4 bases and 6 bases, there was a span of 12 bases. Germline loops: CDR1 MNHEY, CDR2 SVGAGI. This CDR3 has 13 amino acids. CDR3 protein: CASSWGGRQTQYF. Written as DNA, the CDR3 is TGTGCCAGCAGTTGGGGGGGCCGACAGACCCAGTACTTC.